This T cell receptor (beta chain) was captured in a study of patients and donors after allogeneic stem cell transplantation (TCRdb year 2020). With regard to this clonotype: Its specific antigen is unknown. No much larger clone is present one base from it, and per-base qualities are unavailable.

Preparation of the library involved RT-PCR. Sequenced on a NextSeq 550. Clones were called with MiXCR by TCRdb after fastp trimmed the public reads at Q25, and only in-frame beta chains were retained. Records with the same CDR3 protein are collapsed into one entry carrying the most frequent genes and DNA. The table for this sample lists 150,000 to 250,000 distinct CDR3 sequences; roughly 40% of them were counted only once. The ten largest clonotypes hold 30% to 35% of the sample. V is cut by 6 bases and J by 0 bases, and the space between the germline ends is 9 bases. The germline V gene (reference sequence) sets CDR1 to SEHNR and CDR2 to FQNEAQ. Measured from the cysteine to the phenylalanine, the CDR3 is 14 residues long. The DNA shown is the 42-base CDR3, in frame from base 1.

Sequenced input: blood, either unsorted or a sorted T cell fraction (not recorded which). The V gene is TRBV7-9 and the J gene is TRBJ1-3, with no confidently assigned D gene. This TCR was sampled from a human donor who was either an allogeneic HSCT recipient or a stem cell or donor lymphocyte infusion donor (not recorded which). It is not recorded whose cells these are; they may come from a transplant donor. The nucleotides read TGTGCCAGCAGAACTAGCGGCTCTGGAAACACCATATATTTT. Translated, this is CASRTSGSGNTIYF.